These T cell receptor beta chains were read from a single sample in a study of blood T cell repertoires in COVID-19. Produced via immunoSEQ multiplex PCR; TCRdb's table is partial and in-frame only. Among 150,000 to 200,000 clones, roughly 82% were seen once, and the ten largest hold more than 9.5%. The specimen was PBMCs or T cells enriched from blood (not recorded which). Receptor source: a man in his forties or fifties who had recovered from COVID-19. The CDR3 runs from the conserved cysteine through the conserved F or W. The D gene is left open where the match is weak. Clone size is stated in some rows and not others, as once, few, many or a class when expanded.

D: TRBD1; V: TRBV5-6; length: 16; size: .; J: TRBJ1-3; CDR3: CASSRAGGASGNTIYF; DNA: TGTGCCAGCAGCCGAGCAGGGGGCGCTTCTGGAAACACCATATATTTT
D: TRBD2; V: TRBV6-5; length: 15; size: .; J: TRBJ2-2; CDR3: CASRVLAGDTGELFF; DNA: TGTGCCAGCAGGGTACTAGCGGGGGACACCGGGGAGCTGTTTTTT
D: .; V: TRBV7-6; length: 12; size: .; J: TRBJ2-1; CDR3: CASSTTRNEQFF; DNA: TGTGCCAGCAGCACGACTAGGAATGAGCAGTTCTTC
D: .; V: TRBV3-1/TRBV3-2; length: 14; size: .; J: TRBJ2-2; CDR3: CASSPTGVTGELFF; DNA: TGTGCCAGCAGCCCGACAGGAGTTACCGGGGAGCTGTTTTTT
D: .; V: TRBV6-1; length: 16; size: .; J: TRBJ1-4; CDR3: CASSEASMGGGEKLFF; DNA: TGTGCCAGCAGTGAAGCCTCAATGGGGGGGGGTGAAAAACTGTTTTTT
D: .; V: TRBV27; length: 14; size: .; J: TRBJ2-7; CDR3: CASSLLAGAFEQYF; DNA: TGTGCCAGCAGTTTACTCGCAGGGGCCTTCGAGCAGTACTTC
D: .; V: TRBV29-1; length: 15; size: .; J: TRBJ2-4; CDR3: CSVFDSGEAKNIQYF; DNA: TGCAGCGTTTTCGACTCGGGGGAGGCCAAAAACATTCAGTACTTC
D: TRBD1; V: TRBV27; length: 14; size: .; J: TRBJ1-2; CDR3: CASRPRGTGEGYTF; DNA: TGTGCCAGCAGACCAAGGGGGACAGGGGAAGGCTACACCTTC
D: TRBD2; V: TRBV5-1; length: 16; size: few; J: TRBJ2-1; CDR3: CASSSGLARARNEQFF; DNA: TGCGCCAGCAGCTCCGGACTAGCGAGGGCCAGGAATGAGCAGTTCTTC
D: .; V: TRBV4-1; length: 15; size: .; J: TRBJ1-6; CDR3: CASSQDPLYNSPLHF; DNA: TGCGCCAGCAGCCAAGACCCCCTCTATAATTCACCCCTCCACTTT
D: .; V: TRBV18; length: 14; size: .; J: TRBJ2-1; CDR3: CASSHAEAYNEQFF; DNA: TGTGCCAGCTCACATGCGGAAGCCTACAATGAGCAGTTCTTC
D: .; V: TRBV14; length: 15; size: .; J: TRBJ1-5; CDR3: CASSQGTAGNQPQHF; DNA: TGTGCCAGCAGCCAAGGGACAGCGGGCAATCAGCCCCAGCATTTT
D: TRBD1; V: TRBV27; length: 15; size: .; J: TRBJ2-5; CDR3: CASSVTGGAGETQYF; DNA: TGTGCCAGCTCGGTGACAGGGGGCGCCGGAGAGACCCAGTACTTC
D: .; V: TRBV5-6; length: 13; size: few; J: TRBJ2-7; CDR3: CASSLAGVHEQYF; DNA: TGTGCCAGCAGCTTGGCAGGGGTCCACGAGCAGTACTTC
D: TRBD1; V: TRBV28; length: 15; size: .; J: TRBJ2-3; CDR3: CASSRTGGRTDTQYF; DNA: TGTGCCAGCAGTAGAACAGGGGGCCGCACAGATACGCAGTATTTT
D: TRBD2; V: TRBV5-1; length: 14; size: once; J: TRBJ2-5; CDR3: CASTQPGLKETQYF; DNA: TGCGCCAGCACCCAACCGGGACTAAAAGAGACCCAGTACTTC
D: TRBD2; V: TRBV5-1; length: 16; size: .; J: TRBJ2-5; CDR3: CASSLAPGGAMETQYF; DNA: TGCGCCAGCAGCTTGGCCCCCGGGGGGGCAATGGAGACCCAGTACTTC
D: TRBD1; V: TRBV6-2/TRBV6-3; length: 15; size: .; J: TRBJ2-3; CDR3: CASSYWGQSTDTQYF; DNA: TGTGCCAGCAGTTACTGGGGACAGAGCACAGATACGCAGTATTTT
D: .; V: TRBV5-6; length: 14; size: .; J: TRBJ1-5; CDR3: CASSLGRHDQPQHF; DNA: TGTGCCAGCAGCTTGGGAAGACACGATCAGCCCCAGCATTTT
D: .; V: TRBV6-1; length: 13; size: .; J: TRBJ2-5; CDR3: CASSEVKRETQYF; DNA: TGTGCCAGCAGTGAAGTAAAGCGGGAGACCCAGTACTTC
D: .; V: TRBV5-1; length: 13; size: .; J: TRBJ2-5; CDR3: CASARGEQETQYF; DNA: TGCGCCAGCGCCAGGGGGGAACAAGAGACCCAGTACTTC
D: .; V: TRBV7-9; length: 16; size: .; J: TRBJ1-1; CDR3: CASSLARSSRDTEAFF; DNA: TGTGCCAGCAGCTTAGCGAGGTCAAGCAGGGACACTGAAGCTTTCTTT
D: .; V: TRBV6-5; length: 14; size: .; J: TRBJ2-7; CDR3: CASRDRDILWEQYF; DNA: TGTGCCAGCAGAGACCGGGACATTCTTTGGGAGCAGTACTTC
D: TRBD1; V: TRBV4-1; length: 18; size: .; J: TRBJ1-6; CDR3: CASSHEATGSSYNSPLHF; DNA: TGCGCCAGCAGCCATGAAGCGACAGGGAGCTCCTATAATTCACCCCTCCACTTT
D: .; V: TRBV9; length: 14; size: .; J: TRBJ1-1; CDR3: CASSPRTDNTEAFF; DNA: TGTGCCAGCAGCCCCCGGACAGACAACACTGAAGCTTTCTTT
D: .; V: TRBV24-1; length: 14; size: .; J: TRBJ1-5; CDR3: CATSDQGTLGPQHF; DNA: TGTGCCACCAGTGATCAGGGCACCCTGGGGCCCCAGCATTTT
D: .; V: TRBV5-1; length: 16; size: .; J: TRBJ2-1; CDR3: CASSSQQGFSYNEQFF; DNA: TGCGCCAGCAGCTCACAACAGGGATTCTCCTACAATGAGCAGTTCTTC
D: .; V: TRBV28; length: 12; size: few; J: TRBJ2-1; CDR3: CASSPLASEQFF; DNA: TGTGCCAGCAGTCCCCTAGCGAGTGAGCAGTTCTTC
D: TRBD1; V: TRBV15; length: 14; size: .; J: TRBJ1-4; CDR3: CATDSTGDVEKLFF; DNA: TGTGCCACAGATTCGACAGGGGACGTTGAAAAACTGTTTTTT
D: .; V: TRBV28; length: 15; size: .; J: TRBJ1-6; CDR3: CASTPTGNYNSPLHF; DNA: TGTGCCAGCACCCCTACAGGGAACTATAATTCACCCCTCCACTTT
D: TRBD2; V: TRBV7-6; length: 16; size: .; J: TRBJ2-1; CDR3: CASSSRLAGTTEPQFF; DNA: TGTGCCAGCAGCTCCAGACTAGCGGGGACAACCGAACCCCAGTTCTTC
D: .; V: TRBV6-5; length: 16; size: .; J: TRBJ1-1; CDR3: CASSYDRLYPNTEAFF; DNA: TGTGCCAGCAGTTACGATAGACTATATCCGAACACTGAAGCTTTCTTT
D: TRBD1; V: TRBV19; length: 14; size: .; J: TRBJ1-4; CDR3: CASSTGAVNEKLFF; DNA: TGTGCCAGTAGCACAGGGGCCGTTAATGAAAAACTGTTTTTT
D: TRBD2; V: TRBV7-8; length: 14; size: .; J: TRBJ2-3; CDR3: CASSSSGVVDTQYF; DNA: TGTGCCAGCTCGTCTAGCGGGGTTGTAGATACGCAGTATTTT
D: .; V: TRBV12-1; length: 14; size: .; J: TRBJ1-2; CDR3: CASSLGTAAWGYTF; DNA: TGTGCCAGCAGCCTCGGGACAGCGGCGTGGGGCTACACCTTC
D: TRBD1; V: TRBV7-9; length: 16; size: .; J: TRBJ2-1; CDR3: CASSLALGQGYNEQFF; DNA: TGTGCCAGCAGCTTAGCGCTGGGACAGGGGTACAATGAGCAGTTCTTC
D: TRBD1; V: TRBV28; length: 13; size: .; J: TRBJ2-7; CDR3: CASRLQGADEQYF; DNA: TGTGCCAGCAGATTACAGGGGGCCGACGAGCAGTACTTC
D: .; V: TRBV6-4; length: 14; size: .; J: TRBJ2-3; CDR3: CASSDSGPTDTQYF; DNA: TGTGCCAGCAGTGACTCCGGTCCCACAGATACGCAGTATTTT
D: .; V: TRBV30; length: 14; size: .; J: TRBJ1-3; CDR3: CAWSVGGSGNTIYF; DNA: TGTGCCTGGAGTGTAGGGGGCTCTGGAAACACCATATATTTT
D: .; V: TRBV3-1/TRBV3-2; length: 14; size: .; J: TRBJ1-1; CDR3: CASSLLKRNTEAFF; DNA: TGTGCCAGCAGCCTTCTGAAGAGGAACACTGAAGCTTTCTTT
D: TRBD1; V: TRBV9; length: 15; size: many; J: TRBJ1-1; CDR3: CASSESRQGNTEAFF; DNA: TGTGCCAGCAGCGAGAGCAGACAGGGGAACACTGAAGCTTTCTTT
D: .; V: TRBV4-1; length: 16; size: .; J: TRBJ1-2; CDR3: CASSQEAQGRGYGYTF; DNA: TGCGCCAGCAGCCAAGAGGCACAGGGAAGAGGCTATGGCTACACCTTC
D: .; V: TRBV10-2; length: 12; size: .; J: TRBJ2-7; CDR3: CASSANNYEQYF; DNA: TGCGCCAGCAGTGCCAACAACTACGAGCAGTACTTC
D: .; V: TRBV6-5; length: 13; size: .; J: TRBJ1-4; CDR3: CASEKNYNEKLFF; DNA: TGTGCCAGCGAGAAGAACTATAATGAAAAACTGTTTTTT
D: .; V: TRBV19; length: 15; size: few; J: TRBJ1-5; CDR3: CASSITAGRNQPQHF; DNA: TGTGCCAGTAGTATAACGGCGGGACGCAATCAGCCCCAGCATTTT
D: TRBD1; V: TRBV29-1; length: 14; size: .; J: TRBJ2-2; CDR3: CSVEDGQGAGELFF; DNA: TGCAGCGTTGAAGATGGGCAGGGGGCCGGGGAGCTGTTTTTT
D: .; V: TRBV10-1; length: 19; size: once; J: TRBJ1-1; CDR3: CASSEGYRELGHMNTEAFF; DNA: TGCGCCAGCAGTGAGGGATACAGGGAGTTGGGGCATATGAACACTGAAGCTTTCTTT
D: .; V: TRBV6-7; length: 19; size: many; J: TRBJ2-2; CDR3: CASSYHGSRHDANTGELFF; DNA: TGTGCCAGCAGTTACCATGGGAGTCGGCACGACGCGAACACCGGGGAGCTGTTTTTT
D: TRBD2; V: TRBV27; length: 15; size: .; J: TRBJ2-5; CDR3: CASSLSAGGRETQYF; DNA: TGTGCCAGCAGTTTATCGGCGGGGGGGAGGGAGACCCAGTACTTC
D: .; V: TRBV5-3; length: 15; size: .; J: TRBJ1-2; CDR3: CARSAGQKTNYGYTF; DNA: TGTGCCAGAAGCGCCGGACAAAAAACTAACTATGGCTACACCTTC
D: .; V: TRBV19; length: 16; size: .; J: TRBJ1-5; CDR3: CASTLGWGGENQPQHF; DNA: TGTGCCAGTACCTTAGGATGGGGAGGGGAAAATCAGCCCCAGCATTTT